The rows below give T cell receptor beta chains drawn from one sample of a study of T-cell reconstitution after alpha-beta-depleted transplantation in children. One entry per CDR3 protein, called by TCRdb with MiXCR from the PCR reads. Of about 640,000 distinct CDR3 sequences in the sample, around 13% were seen once. The sequenced sample was PBMCs, mostly from graft donor cells, obtained 360 days after TCRalphabeta/CD19-depleted stem cell transplant. The source is a male patient under 18 who had a stem cell transplant for acute myeloid leukemia, so the T cells may come from the graft donor. CDR3s include the opening cysteine and the closing phenylalanine or tryptophan. D genes are given only for firm matches. The size entry is marked missing in some rows and otherwise reads once, few, many or a size class.

length: 13; D: .; V: TRBV7-6; J: TRBJ2-7; size: .; DNA: TGTGCCAGCAGCTTAGAAAGACCGTACGAGCAGTACTTC; CDR3: CASSLERPYEQYF
length: 17; D: .; V: TRBV21-1; J: TRBJ2-1; size: .; DNA: TGTGCCAGCACCGATCCCAGGTCGACTAGCAGATACAATGAGCAGTTCTTC; CDR3: CASTDPRSTSRYNEQFF
length: 14; D: TRBD1; V: TRBV4-3; J: TRBJ2-5; size: .; DNA: TGCGCCAGCAGCTGGACAGGGGCCCGGGAGACCCAGTACTTC; CDR3: CASSWTGARETQYF
length: 12; D: .; V: TRBV15; J: TRBJ2-1; size: .; DNA: TGTGCCACCAGCAGCCCTTACAATGAGCAGTTCTTC; CDR3: CATSSPYNEQFF
length: 15; D: TRBD2; V: TRBV2; J: TRBJ2-7; size: .; DNA: TGTGCCAGCAGTGAAGGCGGAGCGGGAGTCTACGAGCAGTACTTC; CDR3: CASSEGGAGVYEQYF
length: 19; D: TRBD2; V: TRBV14; J: TRBJ2-1; size: .; DNA: TGTGCCAGCAGCCAAGGACGGACTAGCGGGCTCCCTGGTAATAATGAGCAGTTCTTC; CDR3: CASSQGRTSGLPGNNEQFF
length: 13; D: .; V: TRBV20-1; J: TRBJ2-7; size: .; DNA: TGCAGCGCCTGGGGGGACGGAGCCTACGAGCAGTACTTC; CDR3: CSAWGDGAYEQYF
length: 17; D: TRBD2; V: TRBV7-2; J: TRBJ2-2; size: .; DNA: TGTGCCAGCAGCCCGGGGAGGCGGGAGTTGAACACCGGGGAGCTGTTTTTT; CDR3: CASSPGRRELNTGELFF
length: 17; D: TRBD1; V: TRBV2; J: TRBJ2-1; size: .; DNA: TGTGCCAGCAGAGACTATACCGGGACAGGGGTCCACAATGAGCAGTTCTTC; CDR3: CASRDYTGTGVHNEQFF
length: 13; D: .; V: TRBV20-1; J: TRBJ2-5; size: few; DNA: TGCAGTGCTTCATGGACTGTCCAAGAGACCCAGTACTTC; CDR3: CSASWTVQETQYF
length: 16; D: .; V: TRBV28; J: TRBJ2-1; size: .; DNA: TGTGCCAGCAGGGGTATCAGGACCCACCTCTCCAATGAGCAGTTCTTC; CDR3: CASRGIRTHLSNEQFF
length: 22; D: .; V: TRBV20-1; J: TRBJ2-4; size: .; DNA: TGCAGTGCTAGAGATCCTCCGGGTTTCGGACCGCGCGCGTTCCCAATAAGAAACATTCAGTACTTC; CDR3: CSARDPPGFGPRAFPIRNIQYF
length: 14; D: TRBD2; V: TRBV4-3; J: TRBJ2-7; size: .; DNA: TGCGCCAGCAGCCAAGATCCCGGACTAGGCGAGCAGTACTTC; CDR3: CASSQDPGLGEQYF
length: 16; D: TRBD1; V: TRBV7-2; J: TRBJ1-5; size: few; DNA: TGTGCCAGCAGCTTAACCGGGACAGCTTCATATCAGCCCCAGCATTTT; CDR3: CASSLTGTASYQPQHF
length: 13; D: .; V: TRBV12-3/TRBV12-4; J: TRBJ2-5; size: few; DNA: TGTGCCAGCACCAGACGTAACCAAGAGACCCAGTACTTC; CDR3: CASTRRNQETQYF
length: 15; D: .; V: TRBV5-1; J: TRBJ2-1; size: .; DNA: TGCGCCAGCAGCTCGGAAGGGGGGCGCGCTGGTGAGCAGTTCTTC; CDR3: CASSSEGGRAGEQFF
length: 16; D: TRBD2; V: TRBV3-1; J: TRBJ2-3; size: .; DNA: TGTGCCAGCAGCCAATGGACTAGCGGGAGCTCCGATACGCAGTATTTT; CDR3: CASSQWTSGSSDTQYF
length: 15; D: .; V: TRBV5-1; J: TRBJ1-3; size: few; DNA: TGCGCCAGCAGCTTGGATCGGCCAGGCGCTTACACCATATATTTT; CDR3: CASSLDRPGAYTIYF
length: 13; D: TRBD1; V: TRBV6-1; J: TRBJ2-4; size: .; DNA: TGTGCCAGCAGGGAGGGACAGGGGGGAAGGCAGTACTTC; CDR3: CASREGQGGRQYF
length: 14; D: TRBD1; V: TRBV29-1; J: TRBJ2-4; size: many; DNA: TGCAGCGTGAAAGGGGGCAGGGGGCTAAACATTCAGTACTTC; CDR3: CSVKGGRGLNIQYF
length: 18; D: TRBD2; V: TRBV7-6; J: TRBJ2-7; size: few; DNA: TGTGCCAGCAGCTTAGGGGCTGGGGTAGCGGGACTATCCTACGAGCAGTACTTC; CDR3: CASSLGAGVAGLSYEQYF
length: 16; D: TRBD2; V: TRBV15; J: TRBJ2-1; size: few; DNA: TGTGCCACCAGCCGCCGCGCTAGCGGGAGTTACAATGAGCAGTTCTTC; CDR3: CATSRRASGSYNEQFF
length: 18; D: TRBD1; V: TRBV6-1; J: TRBJ1-5; size: .; DNA: TGTGCCAGCAGTGCGGACAGGGGGCCTTCGCTCCGGGGGCAGCCCCAGCATTTT; CDR3: CASSADRGPSLRGQPQHF
length: 12; D: .; V: TRBV28; J: TRBJ2-7; size: .; DNA: TGTGCCAGCAGTTCTCACAGGGACGAGCAGTACTTC; CDR3: CASSSHRDEQYF
length: 13; D: .; V: TRBV20-1; J: TRBJ1-1; size: few; DNA: TGCAGTGCTAGAGATATGGCCCGAGGCGAAGCTTTCTTT; CDR3: CSARDMARGEAFF
length: 15; D: TRBD1; V: TRBV12-3/TRBV12-4; J: TRBJ2-7; size: few; DNA: TGTGCCAGCAGCCGCATGGGACAGTTAACGGGGGAGCAGTACTTC; CDR3: CASSRMGQLTGEQYF
length: 13; D: .; V: TRBV6-2/TRBV6-3; J: TRBJ2-7; size: .; DNA: TGTGCCAGCAGCCGCGAAATTACCTACGAGCAGTACTTC; CDR3: CASSREITYEQYF
length: 16; D: .; V: TRBV5-1; J: TRBJ2-2; size: .; DNA: TGCGCCAGCAGCCCCCCTCTCGGGGGTAACACCGGGGAGCTGTTTTTT; CDR3: CASSPPLGGNTGELFF
length: 15; D: .; V: TRBV7-2; J: TRBJ1-2; size: .; DNA: TGTGCCAGCAGCCTTCGACAGAAGCTAGGCTATGGCTACACCTTC; CDR3: CASSLRQKLGYGYTF
length: 14; D: TRBD2; V: TRBV20-1; J: TRBJ2-7; size: .; DNA: TGCAGTGCTGCAGGACTAGCGGGAACCTACGAGCAGTACTTC; CDR3: CSAAGLAGTYEQYF
length: 14; D: TRBD1; V: TRBV24-1; J: TRBJ2-5; size: few; DNA: TGTGCCACCAGTGAACCCGGGACAGGGGAGACCCAGTACTTC; CDR3: CATSEPGTGETQYF
length: 15; D: .; V: TRBV6-5; J: TRBJ1-2; size: few; DNA: TGTGCCAGCAGTTATGACACAGGGAGTAACTATGGCTACACCTTC; CDR3: CASSYDTGSNYGYTF
length: 13; D: .; V: TRBV27; J: TRBJ2-5; size: .; DNA: TGTGCCAGCCTCAATATGACGGGAGAGACCCAGTACTTC; CDR3: CASLNMTGETQYF
length: 14; D: TRBD2; V: TRBV20-1; J: TRBJ2-7; size: few; DNA: TGCAGTGCTCAGAGAAGCGGGAGTAGCTACGAGCAGTACTTC; CDR3: CSAQRSGSSYEQYF
length: 15; D: TRBD1; V: TRBV5-5; J: TRBJ1-1; size: .; DNA: TGTGCCAGCAGCTTGGGACAGGGGACTAACACTGAAGCTTTCTTT; CDR3: CASSLGQGTNTEAFF
length: 12; D: .; V: TRBV20-1; J: TRBJ2-1; size: .; DNA: TGCAGTGCTAGGAGCGGCCCGAATGAGCAGTTCTTC; CDR3: CSARSGPNEQFF
length: 15; D: .; V: TRBV5-6; J: TRBJ2-3; size: few; DNA: TGTGCCAGCAGCTTGGAGCGGTTAGCCACAGATACGCAGTATTTT; CDR3: CASSLERLATDTQYF
length: 15; D: .; V: TRBV28; J: TRBJ2-7; size: many; DNA: TGTGCCAGCAGTTTTATGGCTGGTGGCTCCTACGAGCAGTACTTC; CDR3: CASSFMAGGSYEQYF
length: 17; D: .; V: TRBV6-5; J: TRBJ1-4; size: few; DNA: TGTGCCAGCAGTTACCGCAAGACAGCCTCAACTAATGAAAAACTGTTTTTT; CDR3: CASSYRKTASTNEKLFF
length: 14; D: TRBD2; V: TRBV20-1; J: TRBJ2-3; size: few; DNA: TGCAGTGCCCTGAGCGGGAGGGCCACAGATACGCAGTCTTTT; CDR3: CSALSGRATDTQSF
length: 13; D: .; V: TRBV12-5; J: TRBJ2-2; size: few; DNA: TGTGCTAGTGGTTTGGTAGTGACCGGGGAGCTGTTTTTT; CDR3: CASGLVVTGELFF
length: 13; D: TRBD2; V: TRBV10-3; J: TRBJ2-5; size: few; DNA: TGTGCCATCAGCGTAGCGGGCCAAGAGACCCAGTACTTC; CDR3: CAISVAGQETQYF
length: 14; D: TRBD2; V: TRBV6-1; J: TRBJ2-1; size: many; DNA: TGTGCCAGCACCAGGACTAGCGTGGGGAATGAGCAGTTCTTC; CDR3: CASTRTSVGNEQFF
length: 17; D: .; V: TRBV5-1; J: TRBJ1-1; size: .; DNA: TGCGCCAGCAGCTTGTTGTGGGCGACGCTAATGAACACTGAAGCTTTCTTT; CDR3: CASSLLWATLMNTEAFF
length: 15; D: .; V: TRBV11-1; J: TRBJ2-3; size: many; DNA: TGTGCCAGCAGTTCCGGTCGGGAAGGCACAGATACGCAGTATTTT; CDR3: CASSSGREGTDTQYF
length: 13; D: TRBD1; V: TRBV20-1; J: TRBJ1-1; size: few; DNA: TGCAGTGCATCGGACAGGGGGCACACTGAAGCTTTCTTT; CDR3: CSASDRGHTEAFF
length: 15; D: .; V: TRBV20-1; J: TRBJ2-5; size: .; DNA: TGCAGTGCTAGAGATCGAGGGGAAATTCAAGAGACCCAGTACTTC; CDR3: CSARDRGEIQETQYF
length: 14; D: .; V: TRBV12-3/TRBV12-4; J: TRBJ2-6; size: .; DNA: TGTGCCAGCCCCCTTCGGGGGGGGGCCAACGTCCTGACTTTC; CDR3: CASPLRGGANVLTF
length: 18; D: TRBD2; V: TRBV11-1; J: TRBJ2-3; size: .; DNA: TGTGCCAGCAGCTTCTGGCTAGCGGGCACTATTAGCACAGATACGCAGTATTTT; CDR3: CASSFWLAGTISTDTQYF
length: 16; D: TRBD1; V: TRBV27; J: TRBJ2-7; size: few; DNA: TGTGCCAGCAGTTTATGGGCGGGACAGGGCTCCTACGAGCAGTACTTC; CDR3: CASSLWAGQGSYEQYF
length: 14; D: TRBD1; V: TRBV7-2; J: TRBJ2-1; size: many; DNA: TGTGCCAGCAGCTTTGACAGGGATGGGGGTGAGCAGTTCTTC; CDR3: CASSFDRDGGEQFF
length: 16; D: .; V: TRBV12-3/TRBV12-4; J: TRBJ1-3; size: .; DNA: TGTGCCAGCAGACACCTTGGGGCCTATCCTCGAAACACCATATATTTT; CDR3: CASRHLGAYPRNTIYF
length: 21; D: TRBD2; V: TRBV30; J: TRBJ2-2; size: .; DNA: TGTGCCTGGAGTACCTGGACTAGCGGGAGAACGAGGAGGGATAACACCGGGGAGCTGTTTTTT; CDR3: CAWSTWTSGRTRRDNTGELFF
length: 15; D: .; V: TRBV9; J: TRBJ2-5; size: .; DNA: TGTGCCAGCAGCCCTCCATCAGGGGGGCAAGAGACCCAGTACTTC; CDR3: CASSPPSGGQETQYF
length: 13; D: .; V: TRBV5-1; J: TRBJ2-7; size: .; DNA: TGCGCCAGCAGGGGCAGGGGCTCCTACGAGCAGTACTTC; CDR3: CASRGRGSYEQYF
length: 14; D: .; V: TRBV7-9; J: TRBJ2-3; size: few; DNA: TGTGCCAGCAGCTTAGGTTATGGTACAGATACGCAGTATTTT; CDR3: CASSLGYGTDTQYF
length: 14; D: .; V: TRBV20-1; J: TRBJ1-5; size: .; DNA: TGCAGTGCTAGAGATCGGGGCCTGGAAGGGCCCCAGCATTTT; CDR3: CSARDRGLEGPQHF
length: 16; D: TRBD2; V: TRBV7-2; J: TRBJ2-1; size: .; DNA: TGTGCCAGCAGCCGCCAGACTAGCGGGATTCGGAATGAGCAGTTCTTC; CDR3: CASSRQTSGIRNEQFF
length: 15; D: .; V: TRBV28; J: TRBJ1-1; size: few; DNA: TGTGCCAGCAGTTTACGAGGGAGGTTGGGCACTGAAGCTTTCTTT; CDR3: CASSLRGRLGTEAFF
length: 18; D: .; V: TRBV7-8; J: TRBJ2-7; size: .; DNA: TGTGCCAGCAGCTCCAGGAGGGGGGGGCCGCCAGACACCTACGAGCAGTACTTC; CDR3: CASSSRRGGPPDTYEQYF